This note documents a single TCR beta chain sequence. The target of this receptor is not known. There are no base qualities to consult, and no much larger clone falls within one base. The record originates from a study of blood T cell repertoires in COVID-19 (dated by TCRdb to the early 2020s). Regarding the study in general: Samples covering the acute and convalescent phases of COVID-19 were provided by collaborators in the United States, Italy and Spain. The repertoires were released in a freely available public database intended as a resource for research on the immune response to SARS-CoV-2. The samples were drawn from the first 160 participants of the ongoing ImmuneRACE study and from over a thousand subjects provided by 6 global collaborators. The dataset comprised deeply sampled blood TCRbeta repertoires from subjects exposed to, actively infected with, or recovered from COVID-19. Sample metadata almost always included a de-identified subject ID, COVID-19 status, age in years and sex. The material from the prospective study consisted of cDNA or gDNA derived from T cells, B-cell-depleted T cells, or PBMCs. Where available, HLA class I and class II types were obtained from metadata supplied by the sample provider rather than from assay-based typing. The paper's findings and limits, for the study overall: The amount of clinical and demographic metadata varied by source and participant and was provided uncurated.

The germline V gene sets CDR1 to SGHTS and CDR2 to YDEGEE. Including the terminal cysteine and phenylalanine, the CDR3 comprises 14 residues. The kept DNA is CDR3 alone, 42 bases in frame from the first base. Trimming takes 0 bases from V and 6 bases from J, and the germline ends sit 7 bases apart. TCRbeta CDR3 regions were amplified from genomic DNA using the immunoSEQ Assay, a bias-controlled multiplex PCR. In the authors' own workflow: Nucleated cell counts per sample were estimated from amplification of reference gene primers within the assay. Sequence reads were collapsed and filtered to measure the absolute abundance of every unique TCRbeta CDR3 rearrangement. For each sample, productive Simpson clonality was calculated as the square root of Simpson's diversity index across productive rearrangements. TCRdb limited this immuneACCESS table to in-frame rearrangements with V and J called. A share of clones is missing; checked studies link under half to unresolved V genes, and the rest is unexplained. From that table come the V and J calls and clone size; the DNA was used to work out D and trimming. The sample table records about 380,000 clones; more than 70% of these occur just once. The top ten constitute approximately 1.2% of the sample.

Participants in the prospective study were enrolled through a virtual design, were aged about 18 to 89 years, and lived in roughly 25 United States geographic areas. Cohort assignment in the prospective study relied on participant-reported clinical history from a screening survey and a study questionnaire. Recovered participants in ImmuneRACE Cohort 3 were defined by two consecutive negative NP/OP PCR tests, clearance by a healthcare professional, or resolution of symptoms. In the prospective study, whole blood, serum and a nasopharyngeal or oropharyngeal swab were collected from each participant by mobile phlebotomists. Over a 2-month period, participants in the prospective study had the option of providing additional blood draws and questionnaires. Blood samples from the prospective study were shipped frozen or at room temperature prior to DNA extraction.

The chain employs TRBV5-8 and TRBJ1-6, with no confidently assigned D gene. The TCR originated in a man under 40 who had recovered from COVID-19. Sequenced material: PBMCs or T cells enriched from blood (not recorded which). In nucleotide form, the sequence is TGTGCCAGCAGCTTGGTGGAGTTTAATTCACCCCTCCACTTT. This codes for CASSLVEFNSPLHF.